This T cell receptor (beta chain) was captured by sequencing in a study of blood T cell repertoires in COVID-19. Study-wide background: The origin of the acute and convalescent COVID-19 samples was the United States, Italy and Spain. From T cells, B-cell-depleted T cells, or PBMCs came the material, which was cDNA or gDNA.

Sequencing used immunoSEQ multiplex PCR; TCRdb keeps in-frame clones, though not all of them. The sample lists more than 150,000 clones, about 88% occurring once. The sequencing sample was made of peripheral blood. The TCR comes from a man aged 30 to 39 with active or convalescent COVID-19.

This CDR3 reads CASSSDRGGLVDYGYTF. As DNA, the CDR3 is TGTGCCAGCAGCTCGGACAGGGGGGGTCTGGTAGACTATGGCTACACCTTC. The chain couples TRBV11-3 to TRBJ1-2; 10 nucleotides agree with TRBD1. Losses at the gene ends were 4 bases for V and 3 bases for J; bases not matched to a gene: 11. Per the germline V gene, CDR1 is SGHNT and CDR2 is YENEEA. The CDR3 runs 17 residues. Complete variable domain (other parts from reference TRBV11-3 and TRBJ1-2): EAGVVQSPRYKIIEKKQPVAFWCNPISGHNTLYWYLQNLGQGPELLIRYENEEAVDDSQLPKDRFSAERLKGVDSTLKIQPAELGDSAVYLCASSSDRGGLVDYGYTFGSGTRLTVV.